Following are 10 T cell receptor beta chains from one sample sequenced in a study of blood T cell repertoires in COVID-19. Produced via immunoSEQ multiplex PCR; TCRdb's table is partial and in-frame only. The data hold 80,000 to 95,000 clones, with around 85% observed a single time. Source material: peripheral blood. The source is an elderly man with active or convalescent COVID-19.

CDR3 region: CASTPSGGHTQYF. CDR3 nucleotides: TGTGCCAGCACCCCCTCAGGGGGGCATACGCAGTATTTT. The genes are TRBV27 and TRBJ2-3; D is possibly TRBD1 (7 bases). Trimming removed 7 bases from V and 7 bases from J, with 15 bases in between. Germline V gene lookup returns CDR1 MNHEY and CDR2 SMNVEV (reference sequence). The CDR3 contains 13 residues.

The chain recombines TRBV9 with TRBJ1-1; weak D call: TRBD1 (5 bases). Trimming cost V 0 bases and J 0 bases, with 15 bases left between them. The CDR3 is 17 residues long. Germline CDR1 SGDLS, CDR2 YYNGEE. CDR3 coding DNA: TGTGCCAGCAGCGTAGACGAGGGGAGGGGTATGAACACTGAAGCTTTCTTT. Translation gives CASSVDEGRGMNTEAFF.

The gene calls are TRBV6-4 and TRBJ1-2; 8 bases are shared with TRBD1. The CDR3 loop spans 15 amino acids. CDR1 and CDR2 from the germline V gene are MRHNA and SNTAGT. Trimming cost V 6 bases and J 2 bases; bases outside gene matches: 8. This chain's CDR3 is CASRRDRSYNYGYTF. The CDR3 nucleotides read TGTGCCAGCAGGAGGGACAGGTCTTACAACTATGGCTACACCTTC.

The chain is built from TRBV6-4 and TRBJ1-2, with D perhaps TRBD1 (5 bases). Germline CDR1 MRHNA, CDR2 SNTAGT. This CDR3 region has 15 residues. V dropped 0 bases and J dropped 6 bases, with 14 bases sitting between them. CDR3 sequence: CASSDSAGTRDGYTF. CDR3 DNA sequence: TGTGCCAGCAGTGACTCCGCAGGGACTCGGGATGGCTACACCTTC.

The rearrangement links TRBV28 to TRBJ1-4, with D perhaps TRBD1 (6 bases). The CDR3 runs 15 residues. Germline V gene sequence: CDR1 MDHEN, CDR2 SYDVKM. V shed 2 bases and J shed 8 bases, with 15 bases lying between them. The CDR3 protein is CASSLGGRGREKLFF. CDR3 bases: TGTGCCAGCAGTTTAGGGGGCAGGGGCAGGGAAAAACTGTTTTTT.

This chain connects TRBV5-4 to TRBJ1-2; 7 bases map to TRBD1. From germline, CDR1 is SGHNT and CDR2 YYREEE (reference sequence). The CDR3 sequence is 15 residues long. The V segment lost 7 bases and the J segment 1 base; nucleotides outside the gene matches: 10. CDR3: CASQGGGPNNYGYTF. DNA for the CDR3: TGTGCCAGCCAGGGGGGCGGCCCGAATAACTATGGCTACACCTTC.

The chain joins TRBV19 to TRBJ1-5, with 7 bases that match TRBD1. Trimming removed 7 bases from V and 0 bases from J; junction bases left unmatched: 6. The CDR3 spans 15 residues. The V gene's germline CDR1 is LNHDA and CDR2 SQIVND (reference sequence). In DNA form, the CDR3 reads TGTGCCAGTAAGAGGACAGGTCGTAGCAATCAGCCCCAGCATTTT. It codes for CASKRTGRSNQPQHF.

The V gene is TRBV9, the J gene TRBJ2-3, with 10 bases fitting TRBD2. V was clipped by 3 bases and J by 1 base; unmatched bases: 5. This CDR3 is 16 amino acids long. From germline, CDR1 is SGDLS and CDR2 YYNGEE. CDR3 DNA sequence: TGTGCCAGCAGCGGCCCCCTAGCGGGGGGCACAGATACGCAGTATTTT. This codes for CASSGPLAGGTDTQYF.

This clone was counted only a few times. V is TRBV5-4 and J is TRBJ2-5, with 10 bases that match TRBD2. V shed 0 bases, J shed 5 bases, and the junction held 7 bases outside the gene matches. The germline CDR1 and CDR2 sequences are SGHNT and YYREEE (reference sequence). The CDR3 covers 16 residues. This CDR3 reads CASSLGASGGWETQYF. In nucleotides, the CDR3 is TGTGCCAGCAGCTTGGGTGCTAGCGGGGGATGGGAGACCCAGTACTTC. The variable domain in full, completed from reference TRBV5-4 and TRBJ2-5, reads ETGVTQSPTHLIKTRGQQVTLRCSSQSGHNTVSWYQQALGQGPQFIFQYYREEENGRGNFPPRFSGLQFPNYSSELNVNALELDDSALYLCASSLGASGGWETQYFGPGTRLLVL.

This clone was counted between two and nine times. V and J are TRBV7-2 and TRBJ1-2, with TRBD1 identical over 8 bases. J lost 1 base, V lost 5 bases, and 9 bases had no gene match. The V gene's germline CDR1 is SGHTA and CDR2 FQGNSA. The CDR3 sequence is 16 residues long. CDR3 coding DNA: TGTGCCAGCAGCCCGGACAGGGTGATAGTTAACTATGGCTACACCTTC. Translating gives CASSPDRVIVNYGYTF.